This is a list of T cell receptor beta chains from one sample in a study of blood T cell repertoires in COVID-19. Clones were read by immunoSEQ multiplex PCR, and TCRdb kept only the in-frame ones, dropping some. The data contain approximately 250,000 clones, around nine tenths of them singletons. Sequences were obtained from peripheral blood. These receptors were taken from a man younger than 45 with active or convalescent COVID-19. The CDR3 runs from the conserved cysteine through the conserved F or W. A D gene is named only where the DNA matches it firmly. Clone size is given for some rows only: seen once, a few or many times, or a class if the clone is expanded.

v_call	j_call	clone_size	d_call	cdr3_nt	cdr3_aa
TRBV6-1	TRBJ2-7	NA	TRBD1	TGTGCCAGCAGTGAACGAGGACAGGGCTACGAGCAGTACTTC	CASSERGQGYEQYF
TRBV5-5	TRBJ1-2	NA	NA	TGTGCTAGCAGCGTTATCGGGGGACTCTATGGCTACACCTTC	CASSVIGGLYGYTF
TRBV19	TRBJ2-1	NA	NA	TGTGCCAGTACCGGTTTAAATGAGCAGTTCTTC	CASTGLNEQFF
TRBV24-1	TRBJ2-2	NA	NA	TGTGCCACCAGTGAAGAGGCTAGCTGGACCGGGGAGCTGTTTTTT	CATSEEASWTGELFF
TRBV18	TRBJ1-4	few	TRBD1	TGTGCCAGCTCACGCGGGACAGTGGGGATTGCAACTAATGAAAAACTGTTTTTT	CASSRGTVGIATNEKLFF
TRBV10-2	TRBJ2-7	few	TRBD1	TGCGCCAGCAGGCCGGGACAGTCCTACGAGCAGTACTTC	CASRPGQSYEQYF
TRBV29-1	TRBJ2-7	few	TRBD1	TGCAGCGTTGAGATCCCTGGACAGGGGAAACCCTACGAGCAGTACTTC	CSVEIPGQGKPYEQYF
TRBV11-2	TRBJ1-5	NA	NA	TGTGCCAGCAGCTTAGATTTACAGATTCAGCCCCAGCATTTT	CASSLDLQIQPQHF
TRBV7-9	TRBJ2-7	NA	NA	TGTGCCTCCGTGACAGAATATTACGAGCAGTACTTC	CASVTEYYEQYF
TRBV27	TRBJ1-1	NA	NA	TGTGCCAGCAGTACCGACAAGAACACTGAAGCTTTCTTT	CASSTDKNTEAFF
TRBV9	TRBJ2-3	NA	NA	TGTGCCAGCAGCGTAGATCAGGTTCCCACAGATACGCAGTATTTT	CASSVDQVPTDTQYF
TRBV19	TRBJ1-1	once	NA	TGTGCCAGTAGTATTGGTACAGCACAGAACACTGAAGCTTTCTTT	CASSIGTAQNTEAFF
TRBV7-9	TRBJ1-1	NA	NA	TGTGCCACAAAGACGGACATGAACACTGAAGCTTTCTTT	CATKTDMNTEAFF
TRBV3-1/TRBV3-2	TRBJ2-2	once	TRBD1	TGTGCCAGCAGCCAAGATACAGGGGACCGTTATTTCTCGAACACCGGGGAGCTGTTTTTT	CASSQDTGDRYFSNTGELFF
TRBV7-2	TRBJ1-2	NA	NA	TGTGCCAGCACCCCCCCCCGGGTTGCTAACTATGGCTACACCTTC	CASTPPRVANYGYTF
TRBV5-1	TRBJ1-5	NA	NA	TGCGCCAGCAGCTTGGCAGGGTCGGGTCAGCCCCAGCATTTT	CASSLAGSGQPQHF
TRBV4-1	TRBJ2-3	once	NA	TGCGCCAGCAGCCAAGACTCCTCGGGAACAGATACGCAGTATTTT	CASSQDSSGTDTQYF
TRBV11-2	TRBJ2-1	NA	NA	TGTGCCAGCAGCGTACATGATGAGCAGTTCTTC	CASSVHDEQFF
TRBV6-5	TRBJ1-6	NA	TRBD1	TGTGCCAGCAGGGGGACAGGGGATCATTCACCCCTCCACTTT	CASRGTGDHSPLHF
TRBV4-3	TRBJ2-7	NA	TRBD1	TGCGCCAGCAGCCAAGCCCCTTTTGGGACAGGCAACTACGAGCAGTACTTC	CASSQAPFGTGNYEQYF
TRBV4-1	TRBJ1-2	NA	NA	TGCGCCAGCAGCCAAGCGGGAGGGAGCTCGGGCTACACCTTC	CASSQAGGSSGYTF
TRBV30	TRBJ1-5	NA	NA	TGTGCCTGGAGTACAGACAGTAGCAATCAGCCCCAGCATTTT	CAWSTDSSNQPQHF
TRBV2	TRBJ2-3	NA	TRBD1	TGTGCCAGCAGTGTAGACAGGGGGAGAACAGATACGCAGTATTTT	CASSVDRGRTDTQYF
TRBV15	TRBJ2-1	NA	NA	TGTGCCACCAGCAGAGATCGGGGGGCCTTCGTTGAGCAGTTCTTC	CATSRDRGAFVEQFF
TRBV6-2/TRBV6-3	TRBJ2-1	NA	TRBD2	TGTGCCAGCAGTTACCCCTACGTAGGGGCGGGGGGGCGTAATGAGCAGTTCTTC	CASSYPYVGAGGRNEQFF
TRBV6-5	TRBJ2-7	NA	NA	TGTGCCAGCAGCCCCGGGTTAACCTACGAGCAGTACTTC	CASSPGLTYEQYF
TRBV29-1	TRBJ2-5	NA	TRBD1	TGCAGCGTTTATGCCGGACAGGGGAGTGAGACCCAGTACTTC	CSVYAGQGSETQYF
TRBV11-2	TRBJ2-2	NA	NA	TGTGCCAGCAGCTCCCAGGCAGGGACCGGGGAGCTGTTTTTT	CASSSQAGTGELFF
TRBV15	TRBJ1-4	NA	TRBD1	TGTGCCACCAGCGGACTCCGACAGGGGGCTAATGAAAAACTGTTTTTT	CATSGLRQGANEKLFF
TRBV3-1/TRBV3-2	TRBJ2-7	NA	TRBD1	TGTGCCAGCAGCCGGCAGGGGGCGTACGAGCAGTACTTC	CASSRQGAYEQYF
TRBV11-2	TRBJ2-7	once	TRBD2	TGTGCCAGCAGCCGCGGGGGGGACTACTCCTACGAGCAGTACTTC	CASSRGGDYSYEQYF
TRBV4-2	TRBJ2-7	once	TRBD2	TGTGCCAGCAGCCAAAATAGCGGGGGTTACGAGCAGTACTTC	CASSQNSGGYEQYF
TRBV18	TRBJ1-3	NA	TRBD1	TGTGCCAGCACCTCCGGGACAGGGGCGCGTAACACCATATATTTT	CASTSGTGARNTIYF
TRBV7-8	TRBJ1-6	NA	NA	TGTGCCAGCAGGCCAAGTGGCACTTCACCCCTCCACTTT	CASRPSGTSPLHF
TRBV6-2/TRBV6-3	TRBJ2-1	once	NA	TGTGCCAGCAGTTACATAAATGAGCAGTTCTTC	CASSYINEQFF